The rows below give T cell receptor beta chains drawn from one sample of a study of T cells in Graves' hyperthyroidism and ophthalmopathy. TCRdb analysed the multiplex PCR reads with MiXCR anew, one entry per CDR3 protein. The sample lists roughly 510,000 distinct CDR3 sequences, less than 25% seen once, with around 27% in the top ten. The sample consisted of blood. These receptors all stem from a man between 18 and 29 years old with Graves' hyperthyroidism. CDR3s include the opening cysteine and the closing phenylalanine or tryptophan. The D gene is left open where the match is weak. A clone size is listed for some rows: how often the clone was seen (once, few, many), or a class if it is expanded.

>NA|TRBD1|TRBJ2-5|TRBV24-1
TGTGCCACCAGTGAACCCGCCGGACAGGTTCAAGAGACCCAGTACTTC
CATSEPAGQVQETQYF
>NA|TRBD1|TRBJ1-2|TRBV20-1
TGCAGTGCTACAGACAGGGATAACTATGGCTACACCTTC
CSATDRDNYGYTF
>many|NA|TRBJ2-7|TRBV6-4
TGTGCCAGCAGTGACTTAATCTACGAGCAGTACTTC
CASSDLIYEQYF
>many|NA|TRBJ2-4|TRBV6-1
TGTGCCAGCAGTCAGCGACGTGGCAGGCGCGAAAACATTCAGTACTTC
CASSQRRGRRENIQYF
>many|NA|TRBJ1-2|TRBV10-3
TGTGCCATCAGTGCACAGGGAGGCGATGGCTACACCTTC
CAISAQGGDGYTF
>many|NA|TRBJ1-1|TRBV11-3
TGTGCCAGCAGCACGTTTCCCCGAATGAACACTGAAGCTTTCTTT
CASSTFPRMNTEAFF
>few|NA|TRBJ1-5|TRBV4-1
TGCGCCAGCAGCCAGGTTTGGGACTTCTCTAGTTTGTCCCAGCATTTT
CASSQVWDFSSLSQHF
>NA|NA|TRBJ2-5|TRBV12-3/TRBV12-4
TGTGCCAGCAGCTCCAATCAAGAGACCCAGTACTTC
CASSSNQETQYF
>NA|NA|TRBJ1-1|TRBV5-1
TGCGCCAGCAGCTTGGGGATTCTGAACACTGAAGCTTTCTTT
CASSLGILNTEAFF
>many|TRBD1|TRBJ1-2|TRBV6-5
TGTGCCACAAGACAGGGGGCGGCGGGCTACACCTTC
CATRQGAAGYTF
>many|TRBD1|TRBJ1-2|TRBV30
TGTGCCTGGAGGGACAGGGGGTACTATGGCTACACCTTC
CAWRDRGYYGYTF
>NA|NA|TRBJ2-4|TRBV6-1
TGTGCCGCGGCCGAGGGAGCCAAAAACATTCAGTACTTC
CAAAEGAKNIQYF
>many|NA|TRBJ1-1|TRBV25-1
TGTGCCAGCAGTGAATCTAGGACAGCTTACACTGAAGCTTCCTTT
CASSESRTAYTEASF
>NA|NA|TRBJ1-1|TRBV6-1
TGTGCCAGCCTGAGACAGCGAGGTATGAACACTGAAGCTTTCTTT
CASLRQRGMNTEAFF
>many|NA|TRBJ2-7|TRBV6-1
TGTGCCAGCAGTGAACCCAGCCCCTACGAGCAGTACTTC
CASSEPSPYEQYF
>many|NA|TRBJ1-1|TRBV12-3/TRBV12-4
TGTGCCAGCAGTCCCGGGGCTACAGGGTTAGCTTTCTTT
CASSPGATGLAFF
>NA|NA|TRBJ2-7|TRBV5-4
TGTGCCAGCAGCTTGGGGGAGGGGGCGCGGGAGCAGTACTTC
CASSLGEGAREQYF
>NA|TRBD1|TRBJ1-6|TRBV12-3/TRBV12-4
TGTGCCAGCAGTCGGACAGGGTGGAATTCACCCCTCCACTTT
CASSRTGWNSPLHF
>NA|NA|TRBJ1-2|TRBV6-5
TGTGCCAGCAGTTATTTCGGGGGAGGCGCGGACTATGGCTACACCTTC
CASSYFGGGADYGYTF
>NA|TRBD1|TRBJ2-7|TRBV12-3/TRBV12-4
TGTGCCAGCAGTTTAGCGCTAGGACAGGGGGCCGTGCGGCCCTACGAGCAGTACTTC
CASSLALGQGAVRPYEQYF
>NA|NA|TRBJ2-2|TRBV28
TGTGCCAGCAGTTTAAAACATTCCGGGGAGCTGTTTTTT
CASSLKHSGELFF
>many|NA|TRBJ2-7|TRBV20-1
TGCAGTGCTAGCACTAGCATCCCCTCCTACGAGCAGTACTTC
CSASTSIPSYEQYF
>many|NA|TRBJ1-1|TRBV15
TGTGCCACCAGCAGAGATGAGGGTATGAACACTGAAGCTTTCTTT
CATSRDEGMNTEAFF
>many|NA|TRBJ2-6|TRBV28
TGTGCCAGCAGTTTATGGGGAGGTGGGGCCAACGTCCTGACTTTC
CASSLWGGGANVLTF
>many|NA|TRBJ1-1|TRBV27
TGTGCCAGCAGTACCGTCGACGGCTCGGTACCGAACACTGAAGCTTTCTTT
CASSTVDGSVPNTEAFF
>many|TRBD1|TRBJ1-2|TRBV6-4
TGTGCCAGCAGCTCAAGACTTGGGGGACAGGCTAACTATGGCTACACCTTC
CASSSRLGGQANYGYTF
>few|NA|TRBJ1-1|TRBV11-1
TGTGCCAGCAGCTTTAGCGACGGGACACTCGGTGGCACTGAAGCTTTCTTT
CASSFSDGTLGGTEAFF
>few|NA|TRBJ2-7|TRBV7-2
TGTGCCAGCAGCTTATGGGGCCAGTCGGGCGAGCAGTACTTC
CASSLWGQSGEQYF
>NA|NA|TRBJ2-7|TRBV7-2
TGTGCCAGCAGCGGGACCTTGCCCTCCGAGCAGTACTTC
CASSGTLPSEQYF
>many|NA|TRBJ2-5|TRBV24-1
TGTGCCACCAGTGTCGGGATAGGTTCCCAAGAGACCCAGTACTTC
CATSVGIGSQETQYF
>few|TRBD1|TRBJ2-7|TRBV4-1
TGCGCCAGCAGCCCTACAATTTTGACAGGGTCGACCTACGAGCAGTACTTC
CASSPTILTGSTYEQYF
>many|NA|TRBJ1-5|TRBV6-5
TGTGCCAGCAGTTCCTCACAACCAGGGGTAAAGCCCCAGCATTTT
CASSSSQPGVKPQHF
>many|NA|TRBJ1-1|TRBV5-1
TGCGCCAGCAGCTTTATCAGGGGCGGCACTGAAGCTTTCTTT
CASSFIRGGTEAFF
>NA|NA|TRBJ2-3|TRBV19
TGTGCCAGTAGTATGGGGTTAGAAGCAGATACGCAGTATTTT
CASSMGLEADTQYF
>NA|NA|TRBJ1-1|TRBV3-1
TGTGCCAGCAGCCCAAACGTCCTTGGAAGCACTGAAGCTTTCTTT
CASSPNVLGSTEAFF
>NA|NA|TRBJ2-5|TRBV7-9
TGTGCCAGCAGCTTAGGGACTGTTGGAGAGACCCAGTACTTC
CASSLGTVGETQYF
>NA|TRBD1|TRBJ1-2|TRBV7-2
TGTGCCAGCAGCGACCCCGGGACAGGGCCCTATGGCTACACCTTC
CASSDPGTGPYGYTF
>NA|NA|TRBJ2-2|TRBV5-1
TGCGCCAGCGGCATCACCGGGGAGCTGTTTTTT
CASGITGELFF
>NA|NA|TRBJ1-2|TRBV7-8
TGTGCCAGCAGTCACCAGAGTGGCTACACCTTC
CASSHQSGYTF
>few|NA|TRBJ1-1|TRBV6-1
TGTGCCAGCAGTGAGCCGGGGCTAGGAGCTTTCTTT
CASSEPGLGAFF
>many|NA|TRBJ1-5|TRBV12-3/TRBV12-4
TGTGCCAGCAGTTTGTCCAGGCTGCTCAATCAGCCCCAGCATTTT
CASSLSRLLNQPQHF
>NA|TRBD1|TRBJ1-2|TRBV5-1
TGCGCCAGCAGGGCGTCACAGGGGCCCCTTCGGGGCTACACCTTC
CASRASQGPLRGYTF
>NA|TRBD1|TRBJ2-2|TRBV2
TGTGCCAGCCTCCGGGACAGGGGGTTTTGGCTGTTTTTT
CASLRDRGFWLFF
>many|NA|TRBJ1-2|TRBV11-3
TGTGCCAGCAGCTCCTCGGGGGGGTATGGCTACACCTTC
CASSSSGGYGYTF
>many|NA|TRBJ1-5|TRBV7-2
TGTGCCAGCAGCTTAGACAGGGAGGTTGGGCCCCAGCATTTT
CASSLDREVGPQHF
>NA|NA|TRBJ1-5|TRBV28
TGTGCCAGCAGTTCAACTAGCGGGTACACCGGGGAGCCCCAGCATTTT
CASSSTSGYTGEPQHF
>many|NA|TRBJ1-3|TRBV6-5
TGTGCCAGCAGTTACGGGGCGACCGGAAACACCATATATTTT
CASSYGATGNTIYF
>many|NA|TRBJ2-7|TRBV27
TGTGCCAGCAGTTTCGGCTCAGACAGATCCTACGAGCAGTACTTC
CASSFGSDRSYEQYF
>few|NA|TRBJ2-2|TRBV24-1
TGTGCCACCAGTGGGCAGTCGAACACCGGGGAGCTGTTTTTT
CATSGQSNTGELFF
>many|TRBD1|TRBJ2-7|TRBV28
TGTGCCAGCAGTTACAGGGGGGCCTACGAGCAGTACTTC
CASSYRGAYEQYF
>few|NA|TRBJ2-5|TRBV6-5
TGTGCCAGCAGTTTTGGACGTCCCCGAGAGACCCAGTACTTC
CASSFGRPRETQYF
>few|NA|TRBJ2-5|TRBV5-6
TGTGCCAGCAGCTCGTTTAGGTGGCCCCAAGAGACCCAGTACTTC
CASSSFRWPQETQYF